The source of this TCR beta chain is a study of blood T cell repertoires in COVID-19. Sequenced by immunoSEQ multiplex PCR; TCRdb stores in-frame clones only, minus some. The repertoire holds about 190,000 clones, with roughly four fifths as singletons. V was shortened by 1 base and J by 11 bases, with 15 bases between the two germline ends. Per the germline V gene, CDR1 is LGHNT and CDR2 is FRNRAP. The CDR3 contains 14 residues. The source material was peripheral blood. This clonotype was obtained from a woman aged 45-65 years with acute or convalescent COVID-19. This chain joins TRBV12-5 and TRBJ2-1; maybe TRBD2 (5 bases). CDR3 sequence: CASGLGAGNYKQFF. The CDR3 nucleotides read TGTGCTAGTGGTTTGGGGGCCGGGAACTATAAGCAGTTCTTC.